A single sample is the source of the 25 T cell receptor beta chains below, sequenced in a study of OX40 agonist ivuxolimab in advanced cancers. Library preparation employed the immunoSEQ multiplex PCR assay. The table comes from immuneACCESS by way of TCRdb, which keeps in-frame sequences with V and J called. Part of the clones is missing from these tables; in studies checked, under half for an unresolved V gene and the rest for unknown reasons. This sample gives about 48,000 clones in total; approximately 84% of them show up just once. Roughly 1.1% of the sample lies in the top ten. The material was CD4+ or CD8+ T cells sorted from blood, obtained in a trial of the OX40 agonist ivuxolimab. These receptors all come from an adult with an advanced solid tumor such as melanoma, head and neck, liver or kidney cancer.

The V gene is TRBV18, the J gene TRBJ2-5; D uncertain. Germline V gene data show CDR1 as KGHSH and CDR2 as LQKENI. The V end lost 4 bases, the J end lost 5 bases, and 5 bases lay between the germline ends. The CDR3 totals 11 residues. CDR3 amino acids: CASSRRETQYF. The DNA for the CDR3 is TGTGCCAGCTCACGCCGGGAGACCCAGTACTTC.

The rearrangement joins TRBV15 to TRBJ1-1, with a tentative D call TRBD1 (6 bases). The V end was cut by 5 bases, the J end by 0 bases, with 13 bases between. CDR3 length equals 15 residues. Germline V gene sequence: CDR1 LNHNV, CDR2 YYDKDF (reference sequence). Here the CDR3 reads CATSGGDRMNTEAFF. The CDR3 bases are TGTGCCACCAGCGGGGGAGACAGGATGAACACTGAAGCTTTCTTT.

This chain connects TRBV14 to TRBJ2-3, with D uncertain. CDR1 SGHDN and CDR2 FVKESK come from the germline V gene. The CDR3 covers 12 residues. V dropped 5 bases and J dropped 7 bases, with 10 bases sitting between them. The CDR3 sequence: CASSNTGYTQYF. The CDR3 coding sequence is TGTGCCAGCAGCAATACCGGGTATACGCAGTATTTT.

This chain connects TRBV19 to TRBJ2-1, with 9 bases fitting TRBD2. The CDR3 has 16 residues. Trimming at V came to 2 bases and at J to 5 bases, leaving 7 bases not matched to a gene. Per germline, CDR1 LNHDA and CDR2 SQIVND (reference sequence). CDR3 DNA sequence: TGTGCCAGTAGTATAAATAGGCGGGGGGGCCACAATGAGCAGTTCTTC. It is translated as CASSINRRGGHNEQFF.

The CDR3 coding sequence is TGTGCCAGCAGCTTGGTAGGTGGGGCGAGCAATCAGCCCCAGCATTTT. This translates into CASSLVGGASNQPQHF. J is TRBJ1-5 and V is TRBV5-5; a possible D gene is TRBD1 (5 bases). The V gene's germline CDR1 is SGHKS and CDR2 YYEKEE (reference sequence). The CDR3 extends over 16 amino acids. V was cut by 0 bases and J by 1 base, with 11 bases left in between.

This clone has more than one count but fewer than ten. V gene TRBV27 combines with J gene TRBJ2-7, with 8 bases aligning to TRBD1. Germline lookup yields CDR1 MNHEY and CDR2 SMNVEV (reference sequence). The CDR3 spans 14 residues. J gave up 6 bases and V 1 base, and 5 bases lay outside the gene matches. Written as DNA, the CDR3 is TGTGCCAGCAGTTTATGGGGAGACAGGGGCGAGCAGTACTTC. Its translation is CASSLWGDRGEQYF.

V is TRBV5-4 and J is TRBJ2-2; a weak D match, TRBD2 (6 bases). CDR3 length: 16 residues. V lost 0 bases to trimming and J lost 3 bases, with 12 bases between them. Germline V gives CDR1 SGHNT, CDR2 YYREEE (reference sequence). The CDR3 DNA is TGTGCCAGCAGCTTGGGTCTAGCGTTGGACACCGGGGAGCTGTTTTTT. Protein product: CASSLGLALDTGELFF.

The chain carries TRBV2 and TRBJ1-2; tentatively, D is TRBD1 (5 bases). V dropped 6 bases and J dropped 4 bases, with 18 bases sitting between them. The CDR3 is 15 amino acids. CDR1 is SNHLY, CDR2 FYNNEI, per germline. The CDR3 bases are TGTGCCAGCAGCACCAGAAACCAGGGCGGCTATGGCTACACCTTC. As protein: CASSTRNQGGYGYTF.

V is TRBV18 and J is TRBJ1-1; D is perhaps TRBD1 (5 bases). CDR3 size: 14 residues. V was cut by 2 bases and J by 5 bases, with 12 bases left in between. The germline CDR1 and CDR2 sequences are KGHSH and LQKENI. CDR3 in DNA: TGTGCCAGCTCACCAAACGGGGGTGATACTGAAGCTTTCTTT. This codes for CASSPNGGDTEAFF.

The chain employs TRBV7-2 and TRBJ2-2, with 9 bases identical to TRBD2. CDR3 size: 15 residues. V dropped 1 base and J dropped 4; count of bases not matched to a gene: 1. Germline CDR1 is SGHTA and CDR2 is FQGNSA. The CDR3 loop reads CASSLGSGGTGELFF. The CDR3 DNA sequence: TGTGCCAGCAGCTTAGGTAGCGGGGGCACCGGGGAGCTGTTTTTT. The full variable domain, its missing parts supplied by reference TRBV7-2 and TRBJ2-2, is GAGVSQSPSNKVTEKGKDVELRCDPISGHTALYWYRQSLGQGLEFLIYFQGNSAPDKSGLPSDRFSAERTGGSVSTLTIQRTQQEDSAVYLCASSLGSGGTGELFFGEGSRLTVL.

Written as DNA, the CDR3 is TGTGCCAGCAGCCCCCGCAGGGCCTATGGCTACACCTTC. This sequence encodes CASSPRRAYGYTF. The rearrangement uses TRBV27 and TRBJ1-2; tentative D call: TRBD1 (5 bases). The CDR3 extends over 13 amino acids. Germline V lookup: CDR1 MNHEY, CDR2 SMNVEV (reference sequence). Trimming removed 6 bases at V and 4 bases at J, with 12 bases between.

The J gene is TRBJ1-5, the V gene TRBV19; unclear D gene. The germline CDR1 and CDR2 sequences are LNHDA and SQIVND (reference sequence). The CDR3 is 14 residues long. The V end lost 5 bases, the J end lost 9 bases, and 17 bases lay between the germline ends. CDR3 nucleotides: TGTGCCAGTAGTCCCGACCCGTACCCACGGCCCCAGCATTTT. This encodes CASSPDPYPRPQHF.

V is TRBV7-2 and J is TRBJ2-7; D is unclear. The CDR3 is made up of 14 amino acids. Germline CDR1 and CDR2: SGHTA and FQGNSA. The germline V and J ends were trimmed by 5 bases and 5 bases, with 16 bases remaining between them. The CDR3 DNA reads TGTGCCAGCAGCAGCCCCGAAGTCCCCCACGAGCAGTACTTC. It yields the protein CASSSPEVPHEQYF. The complete variable domain, with remaining parts taken from reference TRBV7-2 and TRBJ2-7, reads GAGVSQSPSNKVTEKGKDVELRCDPISGHTALYWYRQSLGQGLEFLIYFQGNSAPDKSGLPSDRFSAERTGGSVSTLTIQRTQQEDSAVYLCASSSPEVPHEQYFGPGTRLTVT.

The rearrangement uses TRBV7-2 and TRBJ2-5; the match to TRBD2 covers 7 bases. This CDR3 is 15 amino acids long. Trimming took 2 bases from V and 7 from J; bases not matched to a gene: 10. Germline V gives CDR1 SGHTA, CDR2 FQGNSA. CDR3 coding DNA: TGTGCCAGCAGCTTATGGACTAGAGGGAAGGGGACCCAGTACTTC. Translation gives CASSLWTRGKGTQYF. Looking up the rest from reference TRBV7-2 and TRBJ2-5 gives the full variable domain: GAGVSQSPSNKVTEKGKDVELRCDPISGHTALYWYRQSLGQGLEFLIYFQGNSAPDKSGLPSDRFSAERTGGSVSTLTIQRTQQEDSAVYLCASSLWTRGKGTQYFGPGTRLLVL.

The chain carries TRBV7-3 and TRBJ2-5; D gene ambiguous. This CDR3 is built from 13 residues. Germline CDR1 is SGHTA and CDR2 is FQGTGA. Trimming pared 4 bases from V and 4 bases from J, leaving 10 bases between. The CDR3 here is CASSSRPGETQYF. The CDR3 nucleotides read TGTGCCAGCAGCTCCAGACCGGGAGAGACCCAGTACTTC.

J is TRBJ2-1 and V is TRBV4-1; the match to TRBD2 covers 7 bases. This CDR3 is built from 13 residues. Germline V gene data show CDR1 as MGHRA and CDR2 as YSYEKL. J gave up 4 bases and V 4 bases, and 1 base lay outside the gene matches. The CDR3 region is CASSPGGYNEQFF. DNA of the CDR3: TGCGCCAGCAGCCCGGGGGGATACAATGAGCAGTTCTTC.

The chain joins TRBV30 to TRBJ2-1; TRBD1 is a possible D gene (5 bases). Per the germline V gene, CDR1 is GTSNPN and CDR2 is SVGIG (reference sequence). V gave up 4 bases and J gave up 3 bases, with 10 bases separating them. The CDR3 extends over 13 amino acids. CDR3: CAWNPDNYNEQFF. CDR3 nucleotide sequence: TGTGCCTGGAATCCGGACAACTACAATGAGCAGTTCTTC.

This clone was found a few times. The J gene is TRBJ2-1, the V gene TRBV4-1; tentative D call: TRBD1 (6 bases). This CDR3 has 18 amino acids. V was trimmed by 6 bases and J by 5 bases, leaving 26 bases between them. CDR1 and CDR2 from the germline V gene are MGHRA and YSYEKL. The CDR3 protein is CASRPGWMQGWWHNEQFF. CDR3 nucleotides: TGCGCCAGCAGACCCGGGTGGATGCAGGGGTGGTGGCACAATGAGCAGTTCTTC.

This clone turned up a few times. The chain uses TRBV27 and TRBJ2-7; D might be TRBD1 (7 bases). This CDR3 contains 15 residues. V was pared by 5 bases and J by 2 bases, with 16 bases between. CDR1 MNHEY and CDR2 SMNVEV come from the germline V gene (reference sequence). The CDR3 DNA reads as TGTGCCAGCAGTCGGGAGCCGGGACAGACCTACGAGCAGTACTTC. The encoded protein is CASSREPGQTYEQYF.

This chain links TRBV15 with TRBJ1-1; TRBD1 aligns across 7 bases. Trimming took 1 base from V and 10 from J; bases not matched to a gene: 12. Per germline, CDR1 LNHNV and CDR2 YYDKDF (reference sequence). The CDR3 length is 15 residues. Written as DNA, the CDR3 is TGTGCCACCAGCAGAGGAGATAACAGGGGAGCGGTAGCTTTCTTT. Amino acids: CATSRGDNRGAVAFF.

The rearrangement joins TRBV5-1 to TRBJ2-3; the D call may be TRBD1 or TRBD2 (6 bases each). V was cut by 0 bases and J by 6 bases, with 8 bases left in between. The CDR3 totals 13 residues. In germline, CDR1 is SGHRS, CDR2 YFSETQ. In DNA, the CDR3 is TGCGCCAGCAGCTTGGGGAGGGGGGATACGCAGTATTTT. This sequence encodes CASSLGRGDTQYF.

The chain joins TRBV28 to TRBJ2-5; D could derive from TRBD1 or TRBD2 (5 bases each). The CDR3 consists of 13 residues. CDR1 is MDHEN, CDR2 SYDVKM, per germline. Trimming took 7 bases from V and 6 from J, leaving 15 bases between them. The CDR3 region is CASTYGADKTQYF. As DNA, the CDR3 is TGTGCCAGCACATACGGGGCTGACAAGACCCAGTACTTC.

This chain links TRBV2 with TRBJ2-7, with TRBD2 as a possible D gene (6 bases). CDR3 size: 12 residues. V dropped 6 bases and J dropped 3 bases, with 9 bases sitting between them. Per the germline V gene, CDR1 is SNHLY and CDR2 is FYNNEI. CDR3 in amino acids: CASRRGLYEQYF. The CDR3 nucleotides read TGTGCCAGCAGGCGGGGCCTCTACGAGCAGTACTTC.

CDR3: CATFDRVQETQYF. CDR3 DNA sequence: TGTGCCACCTTCGACAGGGTACAAGAGACCCAGTACTTC. The chain uses TRBV5-4 and TRBJ2-5; TRBD1 agrees at 7 bases. CDR1 SGHNT and CDR2 YYREEE come from the germline V gene (reference sequence). V dropped 9 bases and J dropped 2; count of bases not matched to a gene: 7. The CDR3 has 13 amino acids.

V is TRBV7-2 and J is TRBJ2-7; 8 bases fit TRBD1. With V trimmed by 0 bases and J by 6 bases, 10 bases remained unmatched. CDR3 length: 16 residues. CDR1 and CDR2 (germline): SGHTA, FQGNSA. The CDR3 DNA reads TGTGCCAGCAGCTTAGCGTACCGGGACAGGAATACCGAGCAGTACTTC. Its translation: CASSLAYRDRNTEQYF.